This T cell receptor beta chain came from a study of CD8 T cells in Susac syndrome. A quantity of about 0.5 to 1 ug RNA underwent reverse transcription using random hexamers. TCRdb analysed the immunoSEQ multiplex PCR reads with MiXCR anew, one entry per CDR3 protein. Among approximately 120,000 distinct CDR3 sequences, 90% to 95% were seen once, and the ten largest hold roughly 0.087%. The sequence came from a human donor in good health. The sequenced sample consisted of CD4+ T cells from PBMCs.

The CDR3 sequence: CASSSLDRARIQYF. The CDR3 nucleotides read TGTGCCAGCAGCTCATTAGACAGGGCCAGAATTCAGTACTTC. The chain recombines TRBV5-4 with TRBJ2-4; 7 nucleotides line up with TRBD1. Germline CDR1 and CDR2: SGHNT and YYREEE (reference sequence). The CDR3 extends over 14 amino acids. V was clipped by 3 bases and J by 10 bases; unmatched bases: 10.